This T cell receptor (beta chain) was observed in a study of T cells in Graves' hyperthyroidism and ophthalmopathy. Germline lookup yields CDR1 DFQATT and CDR2 SNEGSKA (reference sequence). This CDR3 comprises 16 residues. Trimming cost V 5 bases and J 0 bases; bases outside gene matches: 10. Amplification of TCR beta CDR3 regions used RNA as the template. The HTBI primer set served for first-round RT-PCR of the TCR CDR3. TCRdb reprocessed the multiplex PCR reads with MiXCR, giving one entry per CDR3 protein. The sample lists hundreds of thousands of distinct CDR3 sequences, over 35% occurring once. Exclusion followed for patients with uncontrolled infection, other autoimmune disease, pregnancy or lactation. Cells are PBMCs isolated from around 9.4 ml of fresh blood.

This clonotype was obtained from a woman aged 40 to 55 with Graves' hyperthyroidism. Material: blood. V usage is TRBV20-1 and J usage is TRBJ1-5, with 7 bases fitting TRBD1. CDR3 amino acids: CSAGPTGRDSNQPQHF. In DNA form, the CDR3 reads TGCAGTGCTGGGCCGACAGGGCGCGATAGCAATCAGCCCCAGCATTTT.